This T cell receptor beta chain was profiled in a study of cytomegalovirus exposure and HLA in healthy donors. Vbeta (60) and Jbeta (13) primers were used in the PCR. TCRdb's table, derived via immunoSEQ multiplex PCR, lists solely in-frame clones and lacks some. The table includes around 170,000 clones, 81% detected once. The V segment lost 1 base and the J segment 3 bases; nucleotides outside the gene matches: 5. The CDR3 extends over 16 amino acids. Germline-derived CDR1 and CDR2 are SGHAT and FQNNGV. The sample holds one count of this clone. The source material was PBMCs. The clonotype was recovered from a man in his fifties or sixties in good health and CMV-seronegative. The chain joins TRBV11-2 to TRBJ2-4; 8 bases match TRBD2. This chain's CDR3 is CASSLGSAGDKNIQYF. CDR3 DNA: TGTGCCAGCAGCTTAGGATCAGCGGGGGACAAAAACATTCAGTACTTC.